The source of this TCR beta chain is a study of blood T cell repertoires in COVID-19. Original data processing: Estimates of nucleated cell counts were drawn from the amplification of reference gene primers. Some clones are missing from TCRdb's copy, which holds only in-frame ones; the method was immunoSEQ multiplex PCR. The V and J calls and the clone size are those of that table, but D and trimming were determined from the DNA. The sample records approximately 69,000 clones, roughly 80% being singletons. This receptor was identified in a woman in her sixties with acute or convalescent COVID-19. The sequencing sample was made of peripheral blood.

This chain's CDR3 is CASSPRTSVEQYF. The CDR3 nucleotides are TGTGCCAGCAGTCCCCGGACTAGCGTCGAGCAGTACTTC. The J gene is TRBJ2-7, the V gene TRBV28; 9 bases are a match to TRBD2. This CDR3 has 13 residues. Germline V gene data show CDR1 as MDHEN and CDR2 as SYDVKM. V was clipped by 5 bases and J by 6 bases; unmatched bases: 5.